Following are 10 T cell receptor beta chains from one sample sequenced in a study of cytomegalovirus exposure and HLA in healthy donors. PCR used 60 Vbeta primers and 13 Jbeta primers. The repertoire was sequenced with immunoSEQ multiplex PCR; TCRdb's copy has only in-frame clones and lacks some. The table records some 120,000 clones, about 10% of them present only once. Input material: PBMCs. The receptors derive from a woman aged 18 to 35 in good health and CMV-seropositive.

For the CDR3, the DNA is TGCAGCGTTGGGGGAGTGGATGGCTACACCTTC. Translating gives CSVGGVDGYTF. The J gene is TRBJ1-2, the V gene TRBV29-1; D gene uncertain. Germline CDR1 is SQVTM and CDR2 is ANQGSEA. The CDR3 is made up of 11 amino acids. Between the trimmed V and J ends, which lost 4 bases and 6 bases, there was a span of 9 bases. Filled out from reference TRBV29-1 and TRBJ1-2, the complete variable domain reads SAVISQKPSRDICQRGTSLTIQCQVDSQVTMMFWYRQQPGQSLTLIATANQGSEATYESGFVIDKFPISRPNLTFSTLTVSNMSPEDSSIYLCSVGGVDGYTFGSGTRLTVV.

This chain uses TRBV27 with TRBJ2-3, with 10 bases matching TRBD2. The J segment lost 2 bases and the V segment lost 7 bases, leaving 3 bases of the junction unmatched. Germline lookup yields CDR1 MNHEY and CDR2 SMNVEV (reference sequence). There are 14 residues in the CDR3. The CDR3 protein is CASTLAGATDTQYF. DNA of the CDR3: TGTGCCAGCACCCTAGCGGGAGCCACAGATACGCAGTATTTT.

In the case of this clone: The sample contains more than one DNA sequence encoding this CDR3. In nucleotides, the CDR3 is TGTGCCAGCAGTGAACTAGCGGGGGACACCGGGGAGCTGTTTTTT. Translating it yields CASSELAGDTGELFF. This sequence joins TRBV6-1 and TRBJ2-2; 10 nucleotides line up with TRBD2. Germline CDR1 MNHNS, CDR2 SASEGT. This CDR3 region has 15 residues. The junction had 0 bases not matched to a gene; V was cut back by 2 bases and J by 3 bases.

This clone occurred a few times. The rearrangement links TRBV20-1 to TRBJ2-5; D is undetermined. CDR3 length equals 11 residues. V lost 3 bases and J lost 7, with 9 bases in between. Germline loops: CDR1 DFQATT, CDR2 SNEGSKA (reference sequence). The CDR3 here is CSASPGGTQYF. The CDR3 coding sequence is TGCAGTGCTAGTCCCGGCGGGACCCAGTACTTC.

This rearrangement joins TRBV5-8 to TRBJ1-1; perhaps TRBD1 as D (5 bases). There are 15 residues in the CDR3. With 2 bases removed from V and 1 base from J, the gap between germline ends came to 12 bases. In germline, CDR1 is SGHTS, CDR2 YDEGEE. DNA of the CDR3: TGTGCCAGCAGCTTTGGGTGGCAGGGGAACACTGAAGCTTTCTTT. It codes for CASSFGWQGNTEAFF.

This sequence joins TRBV4-2 and TRBJ2-7; 8 bases align to TRBD1. CDR3 size: 16 residues. V shed 0 bases, J shed 0 bases, and the junction held 4 bases outside the gene matches. From germline, CDR1 is LGHNA and CDR2 YNFKEQ. CDR3 amino acids: CASSQETGGSSYEQYF. The CDR3 nucleotides read TGTGCCAGCAGCCAAGAAACAGGGGGTAGCTCCTACGAGCAGTACTTC.

This clone was detected only a few times. The chain recombines TRBV30 with TRBJ1-5, with 7 nucleotides matching TRBD1. Germline lookup yields CDR1 GTSNPN and CDR2 SVGIG (reference sequence). This CDR3 is built from 14 residues. With V trimmed by 4 bases and J by 0 bases, 3 bases remained unmatched. The CDR3 sequence is CAWNRDSSNQPQHF. The CDR3 DNA follows: TGTGCCTGGAACCGGGACAGTAGCAATCAGCCCCAGCATTTT.

The chain employs TRBV6-1 and TRBJ2-6; TRBD1 is a possible D gene (6 bases). Germline-derived CDR1 and CDR2 are MNHNS and SASEGT. CDR3 length: 15 residues. V shed 2 bases and J shed 2 bases, with 7 bases lying between them. The CDR3 DNA reads TGTGCCAGCAGTGAAAGGGGGACTGGGGCCAACGTCCTGACTTTC. Protein: CASSERGTGANVLTF.

This clone was seen more than once but under ten times. The genes are TRBV5-1 and TRBJ1-5; D uncertain. In germline, CDR1 is SGHRS, CDR2 YFSETQ. V was clipped by 4 bases and J by 6 bases, with 17 bases between them. CDR3 length equals 15 residues. Here the CDR3 reads CASSQMGHAGQPQHF. The CDR3 region has the DNA TGCGCCAGCAGCCAAATGGGCCACGCTGGTCAGCCCCAGCATTTT.

The chain recombines TRBV25-1 with TRBJ2-5; 11 bases fit TRBD2. J lost 2 bases, V lost 1 base, and 3 bases had no gene match. Germline CDR1 and CDR2: MGHDK and SYGVNS. This CDR3 is 16 amino acids long. In DNA form, the CDR3 reads TGTGCCAGCAGTGAATCGGGGACTAGCGGTCAAGAGACCCAGTACTTC. It translates to CASSESGTSGQETQYF.